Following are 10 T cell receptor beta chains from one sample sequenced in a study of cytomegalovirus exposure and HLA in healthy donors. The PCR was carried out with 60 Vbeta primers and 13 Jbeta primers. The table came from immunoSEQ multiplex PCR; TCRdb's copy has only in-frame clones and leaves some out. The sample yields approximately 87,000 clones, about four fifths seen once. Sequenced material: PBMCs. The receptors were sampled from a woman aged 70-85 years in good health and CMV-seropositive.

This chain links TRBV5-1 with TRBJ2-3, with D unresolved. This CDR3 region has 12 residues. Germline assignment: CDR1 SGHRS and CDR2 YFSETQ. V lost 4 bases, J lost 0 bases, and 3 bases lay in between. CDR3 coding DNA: TGCGCCAGCAGCACAAGCACAGATACGCAGTATTTT. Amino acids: CASSTSTDTQYF.

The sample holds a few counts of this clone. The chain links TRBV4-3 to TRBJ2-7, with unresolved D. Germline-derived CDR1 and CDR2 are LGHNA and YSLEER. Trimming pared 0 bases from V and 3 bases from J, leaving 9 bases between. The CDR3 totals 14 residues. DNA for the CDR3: TGCGCCAGCAGCCAAGATAGACTTAACTACGAGCAGTACTTC. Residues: CASSQDRLNYEQYF.

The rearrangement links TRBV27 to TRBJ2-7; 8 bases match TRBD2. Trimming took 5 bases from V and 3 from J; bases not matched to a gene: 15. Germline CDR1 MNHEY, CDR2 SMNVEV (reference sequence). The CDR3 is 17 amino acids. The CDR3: CASSPQPGREVHYEQYF. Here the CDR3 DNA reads TGTGCCAGCAGTCCCCAACCGGGGCGGGAGGTTCACTACGAGCAGTACTTC.

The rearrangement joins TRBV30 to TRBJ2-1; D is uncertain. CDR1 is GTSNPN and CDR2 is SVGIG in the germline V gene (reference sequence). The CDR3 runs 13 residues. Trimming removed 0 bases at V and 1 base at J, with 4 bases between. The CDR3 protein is CAWSVQSYNEQFF. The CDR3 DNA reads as TGTGCCTGGAGTGTACAGTCCTACAATGAGCAGTTCTTC.

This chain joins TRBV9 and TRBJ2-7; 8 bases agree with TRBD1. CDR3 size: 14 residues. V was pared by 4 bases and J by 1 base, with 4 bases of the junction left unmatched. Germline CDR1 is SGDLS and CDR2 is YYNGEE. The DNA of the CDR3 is TGTGCCAGCAGCCCTCGGACAGGGTCCTACGAGCAGTACTTC. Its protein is CASSPRTGSYEQYF.

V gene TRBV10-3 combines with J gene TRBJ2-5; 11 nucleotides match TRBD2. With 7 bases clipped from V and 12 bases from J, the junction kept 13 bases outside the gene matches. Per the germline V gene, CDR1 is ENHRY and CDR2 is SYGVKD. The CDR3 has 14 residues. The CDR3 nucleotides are TGTGCCATCAACTCCCAGGGACTAGCGGTGGGGGAGTACTTC. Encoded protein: CAINSQGLAVGEYF.

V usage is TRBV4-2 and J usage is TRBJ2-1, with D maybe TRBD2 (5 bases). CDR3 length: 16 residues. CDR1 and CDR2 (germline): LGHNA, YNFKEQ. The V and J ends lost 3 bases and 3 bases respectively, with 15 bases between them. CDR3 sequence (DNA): TGTGCCAGCAGCCAGGAACCGGGAATGAACTACAATGAGCAGTTCTTC. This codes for CASSQEPGMNYNEQFF.

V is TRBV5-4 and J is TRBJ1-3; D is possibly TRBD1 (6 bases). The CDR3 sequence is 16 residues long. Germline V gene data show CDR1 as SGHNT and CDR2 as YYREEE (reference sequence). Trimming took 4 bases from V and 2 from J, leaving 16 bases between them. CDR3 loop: CASSEQGKGTGNTIYF. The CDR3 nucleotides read TGTGCCAGCAGCGAACAGGGAAAGGGTACTGGAAACACCATATATTTT.

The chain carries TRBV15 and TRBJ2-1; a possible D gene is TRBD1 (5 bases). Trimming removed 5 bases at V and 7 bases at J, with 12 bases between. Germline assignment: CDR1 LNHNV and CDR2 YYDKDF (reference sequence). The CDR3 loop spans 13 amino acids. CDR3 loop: CATSYRRRNEQFF. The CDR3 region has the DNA TGTGCCACCAGCTACAGGCGTAGAAATGAGCAGTTCTTC. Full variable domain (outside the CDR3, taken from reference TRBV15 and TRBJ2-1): DAMVIQNPRYQVTQFGKPVTLSCSQTLNHNVMYWYQQKSSQAPKLLFHYYDKDFNNEADTPDNFQSRRPNTSFCFLDIRSPGLGDTAMYLCATSYRRRNEQFFGPGTRLTVL.

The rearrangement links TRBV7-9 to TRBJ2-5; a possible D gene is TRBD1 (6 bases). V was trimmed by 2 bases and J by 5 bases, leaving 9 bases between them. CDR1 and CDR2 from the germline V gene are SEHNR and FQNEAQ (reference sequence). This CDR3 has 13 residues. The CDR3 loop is CASSLQGPETQYF. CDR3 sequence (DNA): TGTGCCAGCAGCTTACAGGGGCCGGAGACCCAGTACTTC.